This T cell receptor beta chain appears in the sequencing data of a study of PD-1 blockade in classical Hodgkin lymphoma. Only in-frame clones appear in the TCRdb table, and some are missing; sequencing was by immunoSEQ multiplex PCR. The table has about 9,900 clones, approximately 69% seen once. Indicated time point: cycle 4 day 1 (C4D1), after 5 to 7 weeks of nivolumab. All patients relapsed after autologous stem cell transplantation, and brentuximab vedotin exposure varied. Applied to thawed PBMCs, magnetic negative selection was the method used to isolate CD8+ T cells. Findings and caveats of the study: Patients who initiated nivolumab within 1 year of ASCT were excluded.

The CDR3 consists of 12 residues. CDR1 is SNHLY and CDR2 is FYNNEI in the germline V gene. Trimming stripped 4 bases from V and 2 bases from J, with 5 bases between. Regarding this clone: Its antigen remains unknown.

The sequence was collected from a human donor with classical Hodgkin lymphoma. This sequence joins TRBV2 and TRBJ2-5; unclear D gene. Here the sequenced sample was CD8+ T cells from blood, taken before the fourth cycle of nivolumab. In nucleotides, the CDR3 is TGTGCCAGCAGTGCACCTCAAGAGACCCAGTACTTC. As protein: CASSAPQETQYF.